These T cell receptor beta chains were read from a single sample in a study of cytomegalovirus exposure and HLA in healthy donors. The method was immunoSEQ multiplex PCR; TCRdb's version includes in-frame clones alone and lacks a portion of them. The sample gives roughly 140,000 clones, about 89% of which show up once; more than 2.5% is in the top ten. The specimen sequenced was PBMCs. Receptors were obtained from a woman younger than 35 in good health and CMV-seropositive. The conserved cysteine and the conserved F or W are not part of the CDR3 here. Fields, in order: J gene, V gene, D gene, CDR3 protein. A D gene is named only where the DNA matches it firmly.

>TRBJ2-7|TRBV11-2|TRBD2
ASSLRLAHEQY
>TRBJ1-2|TRBV6-1|.
ASSELGAGYGYT
>TRBJ1-1|TRBV6-5|TRBD1
AISRQGTNTEAF
>TRBJ2-7|TRBV5-6|TRBD2
ASSFYTASGIYEQY
>TRBJ1-2|TRBV7-8|TRBD1
ASSLGTANYGYT
>TRBJ1-2|TRBV4-1|TRBD1
ASSQGDRVRDGYT
>TRBJ2-5|TRBV18|.
ASSPPSGETQY
>TRBJ1-2|TRBV5-6|TRBD1
ASSLAGTGKNT
>TRBJ1-4|TRBV7-9|.
ASSLGLRTNEKLF
>TRBJ2-7|TRBV18|TRBD1
ASSPDRGTYEQY
>TRBJ1-4|TRBV6-5|TRBD1
ASSDRAYEKLF
>TRBJ1-3|TRBV4-2|TRBD1
ASSQDPGGQGPGNTIY
>TRBJ2-7|TRBV11-3|TRBD1
ASSLDPDRGYEQY
>TRBJ2-7|TRBV6-5|.
ASSYSLGRYEQY
>TRBJ1-1|TRBV7-9|.
ASSSTPPGSPNTEAF
>TRBJ2-6|TRBV9|.
ASSPRQYSGANVLT
>TRBJ2-5|TRBV6-5|.
ASSSGLRAWETQY
>TRBJ2-2|TRBV29-1|.
SVDKGTPGELF
>TRBJ2-7|TRBV28|.
ASSLRQRDEQY
>TRBJ1-2|TRBV28|.
ASSLGQEVGYT